The present T cell receptor beta chain was sequenced within a study of patients and donors after allogeneic stem cell transplantation. MiXCR, applied by TCRdb to the RT-PCR reads, yields one record per CDR3 protein. The table lists about 160,000 distinct CDR3 sequences, approximately 35% of them singletons. Trimming removed 6 bases from V and 7 bases from J, with 15 bases in between. The CDR3 loop spans 13 amino acids. CDR1 is MNHNY, CDR2 SVGAGI, per germline (reference sequence). The sample was blood, either unsorted or a sorted T cell fraction (not recorded which). The rearrangement links TRBV6-6 to TRBJ1-1, with D perhaps matching TRBD1 (5 bases). This sequence originates from a human donor who was either an allogeneic HSCT recipient or a stem cell or donor lymphocyte infusion donor (not recorded which). It is not recorded whose cells these are; they may come from a transplant donor. The CDR3 sequence: CASRMTVGFEAFF. The CDR3 DNA sequence: TGTGCCAGCAGGATGACAGTAGGCTTTGAAGCTTTCTTT.